The 29 T cell receptor beta chains given below trace back to one sample, sequenced in a study of blood T cell repertoires in COVID-19. TCRdb's copy holds only in-frame clones and misses some; the assay was immunoSEQ multiplex PCR. The sample contains 100,000 to 150,000 clones, approximately 90% of which appear only once. The sample consisted of peripheral blood. These TCRs come from a man aged 60 to 75 with COVID-19, enrolled during active disease.

CDR3 sequence: CASSPPKPGRYTEAFF. Written as DNA, the CDR3 is TGTGCCAGCTCACCACCGAAGCCGGGTAGGTACACTGAAGCTTTCTTT. The chain links TRBV18 to TRBJ1-1; D unclear. From germline, CDR1 is KGHSH and CDR2 LQKENI. V gave up 0 bases and J gave up 3 bases, with 14 bases separating them. The CDR3 sequence is 16 residues long.

The rearrangement joins TRBV18 to TRBJ1-1; TRBD1 is a possible D gene (5 bases). Trimming pared 1 base from V and 6 bases from J, leaving 12 bases between. This CDR3 is built from 14 residues. Germline values: CDR1 KGHSH, CDR2 LQKENI. This CDR3 is CASSPQGVNSEAFF. The CDR3, as DNA: TGTGCCAGCTCACCACAAGGGGTTAACTCTGAAGCTTTCTTT.

The chain recombines TRBV18 with TRBJ2-2, with D possibly being TRBD2 (5 bases). The V and J ends lost 1 base and 1 base respectively, with 7 bases between them. The CDR3 has 15 residues. Germline CDR1 KGHSH, CDR2 LQKENI. CDR3 residues: CASSPLSGNTGELFF. CDR3 in DNA: TGTGCCAGCTCACCACTGAGCGGGAACACCGGGGAGCTGTTTTTT.

As concerns this clone: Other DNA sequences from this sample encode an identical CDR3 as well. The rearrangement links TRBV7-2 to TRBJ1-5; tentative D call: TRBD1 (5 bases). Germline CDR1 SGHTA, CDR2 FQGNSA. This CDR3 region has 15 residues. Trimming cost V 1 base and J 1 base, with 8 bases left between them. CDR3: CASSLGGGSNQPQHF. The CDR3, as DNA: TGTGCCAGCAGCTTAGGGGGGGGGAGCAATCAGCCCCAGCATTTT.

This rearrangement joins TRBV7-2 to TRBJ1-1; D call uncertain. This CDR3 contains 15 residues. Trimming removed 0 bases from V and 1 base from J, with 9 bases in between. The V gene's germline CDR1 is SGHTA and CDR2 FQGNSA. The CDR3 region has the DNA TGTGCCAGCAGCTTAGCAGAGGCGGAGAACACTGAAGCTTTCTTT. It is translated as CASSLAEAENTEAFF.

The chain joins TRBV30 to TRBJ2-1, with D possibly matching TRBD1 (6 bases). The V gene's germline CDR1 is GTSNPN and CDR2 SVGIG (reference sequence). Trimming removed 3 bases at V and 10 bases at J, with 10 bases between. This CDR3 spans 11 amino acids. This CDR3 reads CAWRVQGEQFF. The CDR3 coding sequence is TGTGCCTGGAGGGTGCAGGGGGAGCAGTTCTTC. The variable domain in full, completed from reference TRBV30 and TRBJ2-1, reads SQTIHQWPATLVQPVGSPLSLECTVEGTSNPNLYWYRQAAGRGLQLLFYSVGIGQISSEVPQNLSASRPQDRQFILSSKKLLLSDSGFYLCAWRVQGEQFFGPGTRLTVL.

The gene calls are TRBV29-1 and TRBJ1-1; no firm D call. Trimming left V 5 bases short and J 3 bases short, with 19 bases between. This CDR3 has 15 amino acids. Germline-derived CDR1 and CDR2 are SQVTM and ANQGSEA. The CDR3 here is CSVLPHGRRDTEAFF. The CDR3 DNA follows: TGCAGCGTTCTGCCTCATGGCAGGCGGGACACTGAAGCTTTCTTT.

This sequence joins TRBV9 and TRBJ2-3; D perhaps matches TRBD2 (6 bases). CDR3 length: 16 residues. Trimming pared 0 bases from V and 2 bases from J, leaving 13 bases between. Germline lookup yields CDR1 SGDLS and CDR2 YYNGEE. The CDR3 sequence is CASSVGASGYTDTQYF. In nucleotides, the CDR3 is TGTGCCAGCAGCGTAGGGGCCAGCGGGTACACAGATACGCAGTATTTT.

V gene TRBV27 combines with J gene TRBJ1-2; 11 nucleotides line up with TRBD1. The CDR3 extends over 13 amino acids. V dropped 6 bases and J dropped 6; count of bases not matched to a gene: 3. Germline values: CDR1 MNHEY, CDR2 SMNVEV (reference sequence). DNA for the CDR3: TGTGCCAGCAGGCGGGACAGGGGGGATGGCTACACCTTC. This codes for CASRRDRGDGYTF.

The chain has TRBV19 and TRBJ2-7, with a possible D match to TRBD1 (6 bases). The germline V gene has CDR1 LNHDA and CDR2 SQIVND (reference sequence). There are 12 residues in the CDR3. V gave up 9 bases and J gave up 7 bases, with 16 bases separating them. DNA of the CDR3: TGTGCCAGCCGAATAACAGGGCAAGAGCAGTACTTC. As protein: CASRITGQEQYF.

Notes on this clone: At one of its ends the junction is not consistent with the germline gene, which may arise from a read error. The V gene is TRBV6-1, the J gene TRBJ2-3; the D is unclear. The CDR3 totals 12 residues. Germline CDR1 MNHNS, CDR2 SASEGT. The CDR3 loop is CASSQALDTQYF. In DNA, the CDR3 is TGTGCCAGCAGTCAAGCCCTGGATACGCAGTATTTT.

The rearrangement links TRBV19 to TRBJ1-4; tentatively, D is TRBD1 (5 bases). Trimming stripped 6 bases from V and 3 bases from J, with 11 bases between. CDR3 length: 14 amino acids. Looked up from germline, CDR1 is LNHDA and CDR2 is SQIVND (reference sequence). The chain's CDR3 is CASRPETANEKLFF. The CDR3 DNA reads as TGTGCCAGTAGGCCCGAGACAGCTAATGAAAAACTGTTTTTT.

This chain joins TRBV14 and TRBJ2-1, with D perhaps matching TRBD2 (6 bases). This CDR3 contains 13 residues. The V end was cut by 4 bases, the J end by 3 bases, with 7 bases between. The V gene's germline CDR1 is SGHDN and CDR2 FVKESK. The CDR3: CASSRGVYNEQFF. The CDR3 nucleotides read TGTGCCAGCAGCCGGGGGGTCTACAATGAGCAGTTCTTC.

J is TRBJ1-1 and V is TRBV30, with D uncertain. Germline-derived CDR1 and CDR2 are GTSNPN and SVGIG (reference sequence). The CDR3 is made up of 13 amino acids. V lost 2 bases to trimming and J lost 3 bases, with 10 bases between them. The CDR3 loop reads CAWSPGLDTEAFF. The CDR3 DNA is TGTGCCTGGAGTCCCGGGTTGGACACTGAAGCTTTCTTT.

The genes are TRBV12-3 or TRBV12-4 and TRBJ2-7; 10 nucleotides match TRBD1. The CDR3 contains 13 residues. V was pared by 6 bases and J by 4 bases, with 3 bases of the junction left unmatched. CDR3 DNA sequence: TGTGCCAGCAGCTGGGACAGGGGTTACGAGCAGTACTTC. Its translation is CASSWDRGYEQYF.

The V gene is TRBV9, the J gene TRBJ1-3, with D possibly being TRBD1 (6 bases). The V gene's germline CDR1 is SGDLS and CDR2 YYNGEE. V lost 3 bases, J lost 0 bases, and 10 bases lay in between. CDR3 length equals 15 residues. CDR3 amino acids: CASSGGGPSGNTIYF. In nucleotides, the CDR3 is TGTGCCAGCAGCGGCGGGGGGCCCTCTGGAAACACCATATATTTT.

The rearrangement joins TRBV28 to TRBJ2-5; TRBD1 matches 8 bases. V shed 7 bases and J 1 base; nucleotides not matched to a gene: 8. Germline V gene lookup returns CDR1 MDHEN and CDR2 SYDVKM. The CDR3 is made up of 15 amino acids. The CDR3 DNA follows: TGTGCCAGCATCCCGACAGGGGTAATCCAAGAGACCCAGTACTTC. Protein product: CASIPTGVIQETQYF.

This chain uses TRBV4-2 with TRBJ1-1; 9 bases fit TRBD1. The germline CDR1 and CDR2 sequences are LGHNA and YNFKEQ. This CDR3 has 17 amino acids. V lost 4 bases, J lost 2 bases, and 11 bases stayed unmatched. CDR3 DNA: TGTGCCAGCAGCCCACACTATGGGGACAGGGCAAACACTGAAGCTTTCTTT. Translated: CASSPHYGDRANTEAFF.

V and J are TRBV7-3 and TRBJ2-2; 7 positions match TRBD1. Trimming removed 8 bases from V and 3 bases from J; junction bases left unmatched: 9. Germline-derived CDR1 and CDR2 are SGHTA and FQGTGA. This CDR3 is built from 15 residues. The CDR3 reads CASGTTGRDTGELFF. DNA of the CDR3: TGTGCCAGCGGCACGACAGGGCGGGACACCGGGGAGCTGTTTTTT. The full variable domain, in which reference TRBV7-3 and TRBJ2-2 provide the parts outside the CDR3, is GAGVSQTPSNKVTEKGKYVELRCDPISGHTALYWYRQSLGQGPEFLIYFQGTGAADDSGLPNDRFFAVRPEGSVSTLKIQRTERGDSAVYLCASGTTGRDTGELFFGEGSRLTVL.

DNA for the CDR3: TGTGCCAGTAACCAAGGAGTTAACTCCTATAATTCACCCCTCCACTTT. Its protein product is CASNQGVNSYNSPLHF. The chain is built from TRBV19 and TRBJ1-6, with D hard to call. This CDR3 has 16 residues. V dropped 7 bases and J dropped 0 bases, with 13 bases sitting between them. Per the germline V gene, CDR1 is LNHDA and CDR2 is SQIVND (reference sequence).

The CDR3 nucleotides read TGTGCCTGGAGCCCGTCGGGCTATGGCTACACCTTC. It is translated as CAWSPSGYGYTF. The chain is built from TRBV30 and TRBJ1-2; no reliable D call. Per germline, CDR1 GTSNPN and CDR2 SVGIG (reference sequence). The CDR3 runs 12 residues. With 3 bases removed from V and 4 bases from J, the gap between germline ends came to 9 bases.

The chain carries TRBV14 and TRBJ2-1; 9 nucleotides match TRBD2. CDR1 SGHDN and CDR2 FVKESK come from the germline V gene. With 0 bases clipped from V and 8 bases from J, the junction kept 5 bases outside the gene matches. The CDR3 covers 15 residues. The CDR3 sequence: CASSQEAGGYYEQFF. DNA of the CDR3: TGTGCCAGCAGCCAAGAAGCGGGGGGTTACTATGAGCAGTTCTTC.

The chain uses TRBV5-1 and TRBJ2-3, with 11 bases lining up with TRBD2. The CDR3 runs to 17 residues. CDR1 and CDR2 (germline): SGHRS, YFSETQ. V dropped 4 bases and J dropped 1; count of bases not matched to a gene: 8. The CDR3 coding sequence is TGCGCCAGCAGCGTATCTGGGACTAGCGGCCGCACAGATACGCAGTATTTT. It encodes CASSVSGTSGRTDTQYF. Full variable domain (outside the CDR3, taken from reference TRBV5-1 and TRBJ2-3): KAGVTQTPRYLIKTRGQQVTLSCSPISGHRSVSWYQQTPGQGLQFLFEYFSETQRNKGNFPGRFSGRQFSNSRSEMNVSTLELGDSALYLCASSVSGTSGRTDTQYFGPGTRLTVL.

The V and J genes are TRBV25-1 and TRBJ1-5; D is perhaps TRBD1 (5 bases). The V and J ends lost 5 bases and 2 bases respectively, with 13 bases between them. This CDR3 has 15 amino acids. The V gene's germline CDR1 is MGHDK and CDR2 SYGVNS. Written as DNA, the CDR3 is TGTGCCAGCAGTCCCGGGGGGATCGGCAATCAGCCCCAGCATTTT. It yields the protein CASSPGGIGNQPQHF. The full variable domain, its missing parts supplied by reference TRBV25-1 and TRBJ1-5, is EADIYQTPRYLVIGTGKKITLECSQTMGHDKMYWYQQDPGMELHLIHYSYGVNSTEKGDLSSESTVSRIRTEHFPLTLESARPSHTSQYLCASSPGGIGNQPQHFGDGTRLSIL.

The chain uses TRBV19 and TRBJ2-5; maybe TRBD1 (5 bases). The CDR3 extends over 13 amino acids. The germline V and J ends were trimmed by 3 bases and 5 bases, with 10 bases remaining between them. CDR1 is LNHDA and CDR2 is SQIVND in the germline V gene (reference sequence). For the CDR3, the DNA is TGTGCCAGTAGTATGGCAGGGTTGGAGACCCAGTACTTC. This gives the protein CASSMAGLETQYF. The full variable domain, its missing parts supplied by reference TRBV19 and TRBJ2-5, is DGGITQSPKYLFRKEGQNVTLSCEQNLNHDAMYWYRQDPGQGLRLIYYSQIVNDFQKGDIAEGYSVSREKKESFPLTVTSAQKNPTAFYLCASSMAGLETQYFGPGTRLLVL.

The chain joins TRBV10-1 to TRBJ1-1, with TRBD1 as a possible D gene (6 bases). The CDR3 has 13 residues. Germline CDR1 and CDR2: WNHNN and SYGVQD (reference sequence). The V end was cut by 3 bases, the J end by 5 bases, with 10 bases between. In DNA form, the CDR3 reads TGCGCCAGCAGTGATACAGGGTTTACTGAAGCTTTCTTT. This encodes CASSDTGFTEAFF.

A note on this clone: A read error may produce the germline difference seen at one junction end. As DNA, the CDR3 is TGTGCTAGCAGCTTTGCCCTCGGGACTAACCAAGAGACCCAGTACTTC. Its translation: CASSFALGTNQETQYF. The chain recombines TRBV7-7 with TRBJ2-5; 7 bases agree with TRBD2. Germline V gene sequence: CDR1 SSHAT, CDR2 FNYEAQ (reference sequence). The CDR3 loop spans 16 amino acids. Full variable domain (rest looked up from reference TRBV7-7 and TRBJ2-5): GAGVSQSPRYKVTKRGQDVTLRCDPISSHATLYWYQQALGQGPEFLTYFNYEAQPDKSGLPSDRFSAERPEGSISTLTIQRTEQRDSAMYRCASSFALGTNQETQYFGPGTRLLVL.

V is TRBV4-1 and J is TRBJ1-5; TRBD1 might be the D (6 bases). The germline V and J ends were trimmed by 3 bases and 4 bases, with 13 bases remaining between them. Germline CDR1 and CDR2: MGHRA and YSYEKL. The CDR3 is 15 amino acids. In DNA, the CDR3 is TGCGCCAGCAGCCAGGGACAACTATTGAATCAGCCCCAGCATTTT. Its protein is CASSQGQLLNQPQHF.

The chain uses TRBV6-5 and TRBJ2-3; D is unclear. Germline lookup yields CDR1 MNHEY and CDR2 SVGAGI. This CDR3 has 12 amino acids. V lost 4 bases and J lost 6, with 8 bases in between. CDR3 protein: CASSSYDDTQYF. The CDR3 DNA reads as TGTGCCAGCAGTTCCTACGATGATACGCAGTATTTT.